Listed here are 13 T cell receptor beta chains from one sample, sequenced in a study of blood T cell repertoires in COVID-19 (dated by TCRdb to the early 2020s). The library relied on the immunoSEQ multiplex PCR assay. As stored in TCRdb, this immuneACCESS dataset retains in-frame rearrangements with V and J assigned. A fraction of the clones does not appear; measured against another copy, unresolved V genes explain less than half of the discrepancy, and the remainder lacks a known reason. Recorded for this sample are nearly 250,000 clones; approximately 85% of them occurred a single time. The top ten hold approximately 6% of the sample. Sequenced input: peripheral blood. The receptor set was obtained from a woman aged 80 or older with COVID-19, enrolled during active disease.

This sequence joins TRBV4-3 and TRBJ2-2; possible D gene TRBD2, 7 bases. V gave up 4 bases and J gave up 1 base, with 13 bases separating them. Germline lookup yields CDR1 LGHNA and CDR2 YSLEER. The CDR3 covers 16 residues. CDR3 bases: TGCGCCAGCAGCCCGAGGGGGGGCGTGAACACCGGGGAGCTGTTTTTT. Translation: CASSPRGGVNTGELFF.

Regarding this clone: Other nucleotide sequences in the sample specify the same CDR3. CDR3 protein: CASSPGQGNTEAFF. CDR3 DNA: TGTGCCAGTAGTCCGGGACAGGGGAACACTGAAGCTTTCTTT. The V call is TRBV19, the J call TRBJ1-1; 9 bases map to TRBD1. The CDR3 has 14 amino acids. Trimming took 5 bases from V and 1 from J; bases not matched to a gene: 2. Per the germline V gene, CDR1 is LNHDA and CDR2 is SQIVND (reference sequence).

The gene calls are TRBV24-1 and TRBJ2-1; D perhaps matches TRBD1 (6 bases). The CDR3 loop spans 15 amino acids. The germline CDR1 and CDR2 sequences are KGHDR and SFDVKD. Between the trimmed V and J ends, which lost 1 base and 5 bases, there was a span of 11 bases. CDR3 coding DNA: TGTGCCACCAGTGATTTAGGACAGACAGACAATGAGCAGTTCTTC. Translation gives CATSDLGQTDNEQFF.

The rearrangement links TRBV28 to TRBJ1-4, with 8 bases fitting TRBD1. CDR1 is MDHEN, CDR2 SYDVKM, per germline. The trim removed 4 bases at V and 3 bases at J, leaving 1 base unmatched. CDR3 size: 14 residues. CDR3 nucleotide sequence: TGTGCCAGCAGTTGGACAGGGCCTAATGAAAAACTGTTTTTT. Translated: CASSWTGPNEKLFF.

This chain uses TRBV3-1 (or the pseudogene TRBV3-2) with TRBJ2-5; TRBD2 might be the D (6 bases). The V gene's germline CDR1 is LGHDT and CDR2 YNNKEL (reference sequence). This CDR3 contains 14 residues. Trimming removed 4 bases from V and 2 bases from J, with 11 bases in between. The CDR3 DNA sequence: TGTGCCAGCAGCCTTGGGACTTTACAAGAGACCCAGTACTTC. Protein product: CASSLGTLQETQYF.

This clone was picked up one time. The chain recombines TRBV4-3 with TRBJ1-3; TRBD1 agrees at 8 bases. CDR3 length: 15 amino acids. Germline-derived CDR1 and CDR2 are LGHNA and YSLEER. Germline trimming cut 4 bases from V and 0 bases from J; bases unmatched to any gene: 2. The CDR3 here is CASSRDRSSGNTIYF. CDR3 nucleotide sequence: TGCGCCAGCAGCCGGGACAGGAGCTCTGGAAACACCATATATTTT.

This rearrangement joins TRBV19 to TRBJ2-3; 8 nucleotides match TRBD2. Germline CDR1 LNHDA, CDR2 SQIVND (reference sequence). The V segment lost 7 bases and the J segment 4 bases; nucleotides outside the gene matches: 4. This CDR3 is built from 13 residues. The CDR3 is CASKGGGSDTQYF. Here the CDR3 DNA reads TGTGCCAGTAAAGGCGGGGGGTCAGATACGCAGTATTTT. Using reference TRBV19 and TRBJ2-3 for the parts outside the CDR3, the full variable domain is DGGITQSPKYLFRKEGQNVTLSCEQNLNHDAMYWYRQDPGQGLRLIYYSQIVNDFQKGDIAEGYSVSREKKESFPLTVTSAQKNPTAFYLCASKGGGSDTQYFGPGTRLTVL.

This clone was observed a handful of times. This chain uses TRBV15 with TRBJ2-5, with D perhaps matching TRBD2 (7 bases). Germline values: CDR1 LNHNV, CDR2 YYDKDF (reference sequence). The CDR3 extends over 15 amino acids. V was clipped by 1 base and J by 1 base, with 10 bases between them. The CDR3 sequence is CATSRGGGGQETQYF. The CDR3 nucleotides read TGTGCCACCAGCAGAGGGGGGGGCGGCCAAGAGACCCAGTACTTC.

V and J are TRBV2 and TRBJ1-4, with TRBD1 as a possible D gene (5 bases). Trimming took 1 base from V and 7 from J, leaving 13 bases between them. Germline CDR1 SNHLY, CDR2 FYNNEI. CDR3 length equals 15 residues. The CDR3 here is CASSEGAGKSEKLFF. The DNA for the CDR3 is TGTGCCAGCAGTGAAGGGGCAGGGAAGAGTGAAAAACTGTTTTTT.

The genes are TRBV13 and TRBJ1-3; 8 bases agree with TRBD1. CDR1 PRHDT and CDR2 FYEKMQ come from the germline V gene (reference sequence). Trimming cost V 5 bases and J 4 bases; bases outside gene matches: 10. This CDR3 is built from 16 residues. Here the CDR3 DNA reads TGTGCCAGCAGCCAAAGAGACAGGGGATCCGGAAACACCATATATTTT. This translates into CASSQRDRGSGNTIYF. The full variable domain, with the rest looked up from reference TRBV13 and TRBJ1-3, is AAGVIQSPRHLIKEKRETATLKCYPIPRHDTVYWYQQGPGQDPQFLISFYEKMQSDKGSIPDRFSAQQFSDYHSELNMSSLELGDSALYFCASSQRDRGSGNTIYFGEGSWLTVV.

The CDR3 bases are TGTGCCAGCAGCGCACGACAGGGCTCCTATGGCTACACCTTC. Translation: CASSARQGSYGYTF. The J gene is TRBJ1-2, the V gene TRBV6-6, with TRBD1 identical over 7 bases. CDR3 size: 14 residues. The V and J ends lost 6 bases and 4 bases, in that order; junction bases with no gene match: 8. Germline-derived CDR1 and CDR2 are MNHNY and SVGAGI (reference sequence).

The V call is TRBV6-2 or TRBV6-3, the J call TRBJ1-5; no clear D. Between the trimmed V and J ends, which lost 3 bases and 3 bases, there was a span of 12 bases. The germline V gene encodes CDR1 MNHEY and CDR2 SVGEGT. This CDR3 is built from 15 residues. CDR3 sequence reads: CASSYTVFSNQPQHF. Here the CDR3 DNA reads TGTGCCAGCAGTTATACAGTTTTCTCCAATCAGCCCCAGCATTTT.

This chain joins TRBV18 and TRBJ1-5, with 7 positions matching TRBD1. Germline loops: CDR1 KGHSH, CDR2 LQKENI. With V trimmed by 3 bases and J by 2 bases, 10 bases remained unmatched. CDR3 length: 17 residues. The CDR3 DNA reads as TGTGCCAGCTCACCTCCAAGTGGGACAGCCGGCAATCAGCCCCAGCATTTT. Its protein product is CASSPPSGTAGNQPQHF.